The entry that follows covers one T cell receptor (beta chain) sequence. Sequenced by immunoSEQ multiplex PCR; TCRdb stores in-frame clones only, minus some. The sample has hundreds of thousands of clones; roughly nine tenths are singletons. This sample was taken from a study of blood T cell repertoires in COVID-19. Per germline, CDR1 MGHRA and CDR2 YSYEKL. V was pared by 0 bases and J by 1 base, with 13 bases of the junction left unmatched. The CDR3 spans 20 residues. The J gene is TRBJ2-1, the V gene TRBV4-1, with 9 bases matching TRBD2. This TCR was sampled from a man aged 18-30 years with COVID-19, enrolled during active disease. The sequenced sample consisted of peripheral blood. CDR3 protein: CASSQDGGGRALWSYNEQFF. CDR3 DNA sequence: TGCGCCAGCAGCCAAGATGGTGGCGGGAGGGCCCTTTGGTCCTACAATGAGCAGTTCTTC.